This T cell receptor beta chain is drawn from a study of long-term antiretroviral therapy in people with HIV (dated by TCRdb to the early 2020s). Background on the whole study: The earliest samples were collected roughly a decade before the 2015 WHO recommendation for immediate ART, at a time when ART was usually postponed until CD4 counts fell. A total of over 150 cryopreserved PBMC samples came from 30 adults with confirmed HIV infection and were collected serially over a mean of approximately 6 years (range 1-12). About 40% of the roughly 30 participants with HIV were female. This retrospective serial study examined whether starting ART and sustained HIV suppression were associated with changes in the composition and diversity of the TRB repertoire in peripheral blood. No cross-contamination during QIAcube processing was shown when test extractions of a monoclonal T-cell line were performed alongside about 30 polyclonal samples.

To be included, a participant needed at least one PBMC sample from before ART initiation plus at least two post-ART samples. All participants with HIV were treated in the United States of America. Before DNA extraction, cryopreserved samples containing 1-10 million PBMC were thawed and washed. At the time of the earliest PBMC sample for each participant with HIV, ages ranged from roughly 20 to 60 years. Each participant contributed PBMC samples from 1-4 timepoints before ART initiation and 2-8 timepoints after ART initiation, with a median of 7 samples. For every participant, serial HIV viral load, CD4+ T-cell count, ART history and demographic data were obtained. A Qiagen kit on a QIAcube was used to extract genomic DNA from unsorted PBMC, with samples processed in batches of 12. Beyond this particular receptor, the publication reports: The samples span the years 2004 to 2017, and the ART regimens used at that time may not be as effective as current regimens. Unsorted PBMC were profiled instead of sorted CD4+ and CD8+ T cells because pre-ART samples had limited cell numbers. Owing to limited PBMC availability, only the TCR beta chain was sequenced, without alpha chain pairing. Inferences about post-ART repertoire changes are limited because no data were available on ART adherence, viral resistance or therapy changes. Compared with controls, HIV repertoires had narrower CDR3 length ranges, and the network structure pointed to an antigen-experienced repertoire that shifted only slightly toward naive after ART. Starting ART was linked to a significant rise in TRB diversity, yet even after long-term ART the diversity remained significantly lower than in transplant donor controls. The repertoire was dominated across all time points by expanded TRB clones identified before ART initiation, although this dominance was seen to fluctuate and to decrease in many PLHIV after ART.

The CDR3, cysteine through phenylalanine, is 14 amino acids long. The only DNA kept is the CDR3, 42 bases in frame from the first base. CDR1 SGHKS and CDR2 YYEKEE are derived from the germline V gene (reference sequence). V was cut back by 5 bases and J by 0 bases, leaving a gap of 11 bases between them. A remark on this clone: Its antigen specificity is not known. No much larger clone exists at a distance of one base, and base qualities are not known.

The immunoSEQ hsTCRB v3.0 assay was used at survey level resolution to sequence the TRB variable region. TRB sequencing targeted a depth of about 35,000-50,000 T-cell genomes per sample. TRB libraries were pooled and sequenced on an Illumina MiSeq using a v3 150-cycle kit. In the original analysis: Repertoire analysis ran in R within a reproducible Nextflow workflow covering QC, data transformation and analysis. LymphoSeq2, an R package for exploring AIRR-Seq data, was used to implement custom analyses. Several samples that produced fewer than 5000 total TRB sequences were removed, so 180 or so HIV repertoires were analyzed. Among the roughly 180 retained HIV repertoires, 55 to 65 were collected before ART initiation and around 130 after ART initiation. Each repertoire was downsampled to 5000 TRB nucleotide sequences, and summary statistics were averaged across 100 downsampling iterations. TRB sequences were retained for analysis only if CDR3 regions of at least seven amino acids were present. Diversity was assessed using a clonality score derived from Shannon entropy and using the Gini coefficient. In repertoire networks, the top 5000 CDR3 amino acid sequences were linked whenever an edit distance of one separated two sequences. For TRB CDR3 amino acid sequences, GLIPH2 was used to predict antigen specificity groups and MHC restriction. CDR3 amino acid sequences were matched against VDJdb and McPAS-TCR to flag known CMV, EBV, HIV or tissue antigen associations. Pre-ART, post-ART and control groups were compared with Wilcoxon signed-rank tests and Holm-Bonferroni correction. The immuneACCESS repertoire file appears here via TCRdb, limited to in-frame rearrangements. These files lack a portion of the clones; in checked studies, under half of the deficit traces to unresolved V genes, and the cause of the others is not known. The DNA was the basis for D and trimming; V, J and clone size are from that table. The sample table lists about 25,000 clones, approximately 86% of them with a count of one. The ten largest clonotypes hold 3.6% of the sample.

The V gene is TRBV5-5 and the J gene is TRBJ1-1; the D gene assignment is ambiguous. The specimen was unsorted PBMCs, collected 1.9 years after starting antiretroviral therapy. The receptor's source is a woman aged 25 to 39 with HIV. The CDR3 protein is CASRLDILNTEAFF. The DNA sequence follows: TGTGCCAGCAGACTCGACATATTGAACACTGAAGCTTTCTTT.